Each of the 11 T cell receptor beta chains below was sequenced from the same sample in a study of T cell repertoires in cytomegalovirus infection. For these TCRs, the target antigens are not known. TCRdb called the reads again in MiXCR, with one record for every CDR3 protein. Seen here are approximately 730,000 distinct CDR3 sequences, approximately 32% observed once, and the top ten hold roughly 13%. Sequencing was performed on cultured CD8+ T cells from PBMCs, taken from culture after CMV antigen stimulation. These receptor sequences come from a human donor in good health (CMV status not recorded). Some clones in this sample may be carry-over from other donors' samples.

This clonotype came up a few times. The chain's CDR3 is CSARDRGHRGGHYGYTF. CDR3 in DNA: TGCAGTGCTAGAGATCGGGGGCATCGGGGGGGTCACTATGGCTACACCTTC. The genes are TRBV20-1 and TRBJ1-2; tentatively, D is TRBD1 (6 bases). Germline V gene sequence: CDR1 DFQATT, CDR2 SNEGSKA (reference sequence). The CDR3 has 17 residues. V lost 0 bases and J 3 bases, leaving 20 bases between the germline ends.

This chain connects TRBV2 to TRBJ2-7, with D possibly TRBD2 on 5 matching bases. This CDR3 has 14 residues. The V and J ends lost 8 bases and 1 base respectively, with 15 bases between them. Germline CDR1 and CDR2: SNHLY and FYNNEI. CDR3 bases: TGTGCCAGCGGTCGTGGAGGCGGTTCCTACGAGCAGTACTTC. Residues: CASGRGGGSYEQYF.

The chain joins TRBV27 to TRBJ1-2, with 9 bases identical to TRBD1. V lost 3 bases, J lost 1 base, and 3 bases stayed unmatched. CDR1 is MNHEY, CDR2 SMNVEV, per germline (reference sequence). The CDR3 is 15 residues long. Here the CDR3 reads CASSFGTGNNYGYTF. The CDR3 DNA is TGTGCCAGCAGTTTCGGGACAGGGAATAACTATGGCTACACCTTC.

The sample holds many counts of this clonotype. The V call is TRBV12-3 or TRBV12-4, the J call TRBJ2-3; D gene unclear. Between the trimmed V and J ends, which lost 5 bases and 6 bases, there was a span of 18 bases. The CDR3 totals 15 residues. CDR3 loop: CASSPPTSPPDTQYF. CDR3 DNA: TGTGCCAGCAGTCCCCCGACCAGCCCCCCTGATACGCAGTATTTT.

Details on this clonotype: A read error may explain this, as a much larger clone is one base away. The chain couples TRBV7-9 to TRBJ2-2, with no clear D. The V end was cut by 3 bases, the J end by 7 bases, with 3 bases between. This CDR3 has 11 amino acids. Germline V gives CDR1 SEHNR, CDR2 FQNEAQ (reference sequence). The CDR3 reads CASSFIGELFF. CDR3 bases: TGTGCCAGCAGCTTTATCGGGGAGCTGTTTTTT. Supplemented by reference TRBV7-9 and TRBJ2-2, the full variable domain reads DTGVSQNPRHKITKRGQNVTFRCDPISEHNRLYWYRQTLGQGPEFLTYFQNEAQLEKSRLLSDRFSAERPKGSFSTLEIQRTEQGDSAMYLCASSFIGELFFGEGSRLTVL.

This clonotype showed up just a few times. The rearrangement links TRBV27 to TRBJ1-6; D not resolved. Trimming pared 6 bases from V and 7 bases from J, leaving 19 bases between. Germline V gene lookup returns CDR1 MNHEY and CDR2 SMNVEV (reference sequence). The CDR3 is 16 residues long. The CDR3: CASRPSGWAFNSPLHF. The DNA for the CDR3 is TGTGCCAGCAGACCTTCTGGCTGGGCCTTCAATTCACCCCTCCACTTT.

This clonotype was detected a few times. The CDR3 loop is CASGSRGFTEAFF. DNA for the CDR3: TGTGCCAGCGGCTCGAGGGGTTTCACTGAAGCTTTCTTT. V usage is TRBV28 and J usage is TRBJ1-1; weak D call: TRBD1 (5 bases). V lost 8 bases and J 4 bases, leaving 14 bases between the germline ends. CDR3 length: 13 amino acids. Germline V lookup: CDR1 MDHEN, CDR2 SYDVKM. Filled out from reference TRBV28 and TRBJ1-1, the complete variable domain reads DVKVTQSSRYLVKRTGEKVFLECVQDMDHENMFWYRQDPGLGLRLIYFSYDVKMKEKGDIPEGYSVSREKKERFSLILESASTNQTSMYLCASGSRGFTEAFFGQGTRLTVV.

The chain uses TRBV6-5 and TRBJ2-1; no definite D call. This CDR3 is built from 18 residues. V dropped 2 bases and J dropped 0 bases, with 17 bases sitting between them. Germline CDR1 MNHEY, CDR2 SVGAGI. The CDR3 DNA reads TGTGCCAGCAGTTACGTACCACCCCGGGTGAGCTCCTACAATGAGCAGTTCTTC. Amino acid sequence: CASSYVPPRVSSYNEQFF.

J is TRBJ2-1 and V is TRBV12-3 or TRBV12-4; the match to TRBD2 covers 10 bases. The CDR3 is 15 residues long. V trimming: 2 bases; J trimming: 7 bases; junction bases outside the gene matches: 5. CDR3 DNA: TGTGCCAGCAGTTTAAATCTAGCGGGGGATAATGAGCAGTTCTTC. Residues: CASSLNLAGDNEQFF.

The sample holds many counts of this clonotype. The chain has TRBV7-8 and TRBJ2-1; D may be TRBD2 (5 bases). Trimming left V 5 bases short and J 3 bases short, with 14 bases between. CDR3 size: 15 residues. The germline CDR1 and CDR2 sequences are SGHVS and FQNEAQ. DNA for the CDR3: TGTGCCAGCAGCCGAGAGGGTGCTAACTACAATGAGCAGTTCTTC. This codes for CASSREGANYNEQFF.

The rearrangement joins TRBV9 to TRBJ1-3, with a weak D call TRBD1 (6 bases). This CDR3 spans 17 amino acids. The V and J ends lost 3 bases and 0 bases respectively, with 16 bases between them. Per the germline V gene, CDR1 is SGDLS and CDR2 is YYNGEE. CDR3 in DNA: TGTGCCAGCAGCGATCTAGGACAGCGCCTCTCTGGAAACACCATATATTTT. As protein: CASSDLGQRLSGNTIYF.